Below, 2 T cell receptor beta chains from the same sample are listed, as sequenced in a study of cytomegalovirus exposure and HLA in healthy donors. Profiling relied on immunoSEQ multiplex PCR, and the TCRdb table lists in-frame clones only, not all of them. This repertoire shows under 100,000 clones, approximately 84% found once; its top ten account for 9.5% to 13%. The sequenced sample was PBMCs. These receptors originate from a young woman in good health and CMV-seropositive.

This chain links TRBV11-2 with TRBJ2-2; the match to TRBD2 covers 12 bases. CDR3 length: 15 residues. The germline CDR1 and CDR2 sequences are SGHAT and FQNNGV. V shed 5 bases and J 5 bases; nucleotides not matched to a gene: 3. CDR3 region: CASSPGTSGTGELFF. In DNA, the CDR3 is TGTGCCAGCAGCCCCGGGACTAGCGGGACCGGGGAGCTGTTTTTT.

The chain is built from TRBV29-1 and TRBJ2-5; TRBD1 matches 9 bases. The junction had 7 bases not matched to a gene; V was cut back by 3 bases and J by 5 bases. The CDR3 contains 14 residues. Germline lookup yields CDR1 SQVTM and CDR2 ANQGSEA. In DNA, the CDR3 is TGCAGCGTTGAGGGACAGGGAATCTCGGAGACCCAGTACTTC. Its protein product is CSVEGQGISETQYF.